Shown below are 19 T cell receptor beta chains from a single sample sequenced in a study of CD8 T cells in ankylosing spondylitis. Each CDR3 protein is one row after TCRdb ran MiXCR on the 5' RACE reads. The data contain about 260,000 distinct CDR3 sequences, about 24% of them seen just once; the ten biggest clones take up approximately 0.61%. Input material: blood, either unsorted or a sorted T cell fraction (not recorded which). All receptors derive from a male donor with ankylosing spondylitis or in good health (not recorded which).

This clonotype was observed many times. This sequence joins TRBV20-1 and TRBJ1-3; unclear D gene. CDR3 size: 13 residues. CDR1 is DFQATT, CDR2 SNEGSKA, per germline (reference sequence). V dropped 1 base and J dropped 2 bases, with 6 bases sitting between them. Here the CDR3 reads CSARGTAGNTIYF. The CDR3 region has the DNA TGCAGTGCTAGAGGAACGGCTGGAAACACCATATATTTT.

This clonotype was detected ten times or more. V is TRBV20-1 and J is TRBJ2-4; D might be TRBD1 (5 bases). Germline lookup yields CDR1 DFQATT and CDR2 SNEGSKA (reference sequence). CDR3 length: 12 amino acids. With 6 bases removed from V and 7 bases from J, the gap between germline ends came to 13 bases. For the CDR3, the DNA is TGCAGTGCCCCTCGCAGGGCTAACATTCAGTACTTC. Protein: CSAPRRANIQYF.

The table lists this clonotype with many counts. CDR3 DNA sequence: TGTGCCAGCAGCTTTCGTACAGCCACAGATACGCAGTATTTT. Its translation is CASSFRTATDTQYF. The rearrangement links TRBV5-6 to TRBJ2-3; no definite D call. CDR3 length: 14 residues. The V gene's germline CDR1 is SGHDT and CDR2 YYEEEE. V lost 2 bases and J lost 2, with 9 bases in between.

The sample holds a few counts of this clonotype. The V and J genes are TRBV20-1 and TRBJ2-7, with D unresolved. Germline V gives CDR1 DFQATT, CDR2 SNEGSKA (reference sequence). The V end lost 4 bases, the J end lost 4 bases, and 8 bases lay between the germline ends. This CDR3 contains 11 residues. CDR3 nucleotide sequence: TGCAGTGCTACTATAGGTTACGAGCAGTACTTC. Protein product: CSATIGYEQYF.

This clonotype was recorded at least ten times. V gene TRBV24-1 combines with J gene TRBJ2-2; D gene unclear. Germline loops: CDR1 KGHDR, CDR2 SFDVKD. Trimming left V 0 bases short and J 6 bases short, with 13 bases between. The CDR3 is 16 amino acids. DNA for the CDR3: TGTGCCACCAGTGATTTGTCTGGTCCAAGCCCCGGGGAGCTGTTTTTT. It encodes CATSDLSGPSPGELFF.

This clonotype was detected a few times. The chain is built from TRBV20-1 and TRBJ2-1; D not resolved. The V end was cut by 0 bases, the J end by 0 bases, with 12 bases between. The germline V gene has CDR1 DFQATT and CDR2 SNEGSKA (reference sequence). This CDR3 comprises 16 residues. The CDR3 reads CSARDLRLSSYNEQFF. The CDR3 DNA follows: TGCAGTGCTAGAGATCTCAGGCTTAGCTCCTACAATGAGCAGTTCTTC.

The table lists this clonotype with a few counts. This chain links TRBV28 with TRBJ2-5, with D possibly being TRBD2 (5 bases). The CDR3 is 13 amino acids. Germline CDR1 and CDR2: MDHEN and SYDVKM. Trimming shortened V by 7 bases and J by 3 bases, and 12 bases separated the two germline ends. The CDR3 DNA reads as TGTGCCAGCATGCCCCCAGCGGAAGAGACCCAGTACTTC. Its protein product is CASMPPAEETQYF.

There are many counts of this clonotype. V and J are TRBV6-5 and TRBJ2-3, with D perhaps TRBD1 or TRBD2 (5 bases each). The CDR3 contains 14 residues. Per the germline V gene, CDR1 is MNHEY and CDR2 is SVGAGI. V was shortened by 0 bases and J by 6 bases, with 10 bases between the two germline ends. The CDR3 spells CASSYSWGSDTQYF. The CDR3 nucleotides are TGTGCCAGCAGTTACTCGTGGGGGTCGGATACGCAGTATTTT.

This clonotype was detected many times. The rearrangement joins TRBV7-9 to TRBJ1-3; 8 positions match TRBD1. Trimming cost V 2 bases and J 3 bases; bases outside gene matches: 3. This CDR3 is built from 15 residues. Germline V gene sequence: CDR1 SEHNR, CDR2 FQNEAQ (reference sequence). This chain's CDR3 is CASSLQGASGNTIYF. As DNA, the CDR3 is TGTGCCAGCAGCTTACAGGGGGCGAGTGGAAACACCATATATTTT.

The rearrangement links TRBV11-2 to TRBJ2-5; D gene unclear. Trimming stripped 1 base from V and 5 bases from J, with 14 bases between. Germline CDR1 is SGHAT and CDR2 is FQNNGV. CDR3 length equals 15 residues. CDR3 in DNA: TGTGCCAGCAGCTTAGTCCCCAAAGCGTGGGAGACCCAGTACTTC. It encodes CASSLVPKAWETQYF.

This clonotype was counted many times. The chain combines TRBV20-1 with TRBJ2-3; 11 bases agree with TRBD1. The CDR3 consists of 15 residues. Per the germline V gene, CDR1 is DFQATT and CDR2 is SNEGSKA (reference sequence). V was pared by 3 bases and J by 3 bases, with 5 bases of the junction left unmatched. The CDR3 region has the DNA TGCAGTGCTAGTCCCGGACAGGGGGCGACAGATACGCAGTATTTT. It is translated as CSASPGQGATDTQYF.

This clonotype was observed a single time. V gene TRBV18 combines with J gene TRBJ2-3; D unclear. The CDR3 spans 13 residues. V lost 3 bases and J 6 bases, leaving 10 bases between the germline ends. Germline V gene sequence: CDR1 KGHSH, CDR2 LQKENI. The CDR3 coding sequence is TGTGCCAGCTCACCCGGCGTGGACGATACGCAGTATTTT. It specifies CASSPGVDDTQYF.

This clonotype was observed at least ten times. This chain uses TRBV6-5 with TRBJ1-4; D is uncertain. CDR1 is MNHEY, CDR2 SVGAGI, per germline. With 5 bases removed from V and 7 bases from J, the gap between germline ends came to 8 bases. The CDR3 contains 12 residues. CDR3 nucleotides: TGTGCCAGCAGTGGAACCGGTGAAAAACTGTTTTTT. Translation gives CASSGTGEKLFF.

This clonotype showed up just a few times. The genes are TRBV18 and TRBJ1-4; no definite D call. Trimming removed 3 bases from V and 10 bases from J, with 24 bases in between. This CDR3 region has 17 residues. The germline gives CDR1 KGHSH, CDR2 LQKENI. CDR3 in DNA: TGTGCCAGCTCACCCACCTCAATGGACGGTTCGAGGAGAAAACTGTTTTTT. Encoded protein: CASSPTSMDGSRRKLFF.

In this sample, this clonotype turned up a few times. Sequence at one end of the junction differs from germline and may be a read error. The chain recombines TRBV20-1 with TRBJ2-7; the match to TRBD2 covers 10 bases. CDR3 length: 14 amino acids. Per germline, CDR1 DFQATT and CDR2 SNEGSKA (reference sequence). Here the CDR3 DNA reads TGCAGCGCTAGACCTAGCGGGGGTTCCAAAGGGGGTTTCTTC. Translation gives CSARPSGGSKGGFF.

CDR3 sequence reads: CASSPLWTNEQYF. The CDR3 bases are TGTGCCAGCTCACCACTCTGGACAAACGAGCAGTACTTC. The genes are TRBV18 and TRBJ2-7; D is possibly TRBD1 (5 bases). The germline V gene encodes CDR1 KGHSH and CDR2 LQKENI. The CDR3 is 13 residues long. V gave up 1 base and J gave up 5 bases, with 9 bases separating them.

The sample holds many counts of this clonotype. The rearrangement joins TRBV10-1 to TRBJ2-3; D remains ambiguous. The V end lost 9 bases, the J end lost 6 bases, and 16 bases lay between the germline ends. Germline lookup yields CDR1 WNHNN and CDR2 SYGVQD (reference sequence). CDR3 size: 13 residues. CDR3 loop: CASGRTVGDTQYF. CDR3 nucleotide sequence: TGCGCCAGTGGTCGTACAGTTGGGGATACGCAGTATTTT.

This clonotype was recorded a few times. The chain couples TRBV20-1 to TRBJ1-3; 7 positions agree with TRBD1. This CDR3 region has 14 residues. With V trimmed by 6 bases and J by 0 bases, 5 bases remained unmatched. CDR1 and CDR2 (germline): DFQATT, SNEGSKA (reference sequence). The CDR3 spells CSAIRTGSGNTIYF. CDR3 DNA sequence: TGCAGTGCCATCAGGACAGGCTCTGGAAACACCATATATTTT.

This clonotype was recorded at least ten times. CDR3 nucleotides: TGCAGTGCTAGAGATCACTTTTATGGGGGCTCCTACAATGAGCAGTTCTTC. This sequence encodes CSARDHFYGGSYNEQFF. This chain links TRBV20-1 with TRBJ2-1; D is possibly TRBD1 or TRBD2 (5 bases each). The CDR3 extends over 17 amino acids. Germline values: CDR1 DFQATT, CDR2 SNEGSKA (reference sequence). Trimming removed 0 bases at V and 0 bases at J, with 15 bases between.